The 2 T cell receptor beta chains in this list originate from one sample, sequenced in a study of blood T cell repertoires in COVID-19. Clones were read by immunoSEQ multiplex PCR, and TCRdb kept only the in-frame ones, dropping some. The data contain 290,000 or so clones, roughly 85% of them singletons. Sequenced: PBMCs or T cells enriched from blood (not recorded which). Every receptor here comes from a man in his forties or fifties who had been exposed to COVID-19.

The chain links TRBV7-9 to TRBJ1-2; weak D call: TRBD1 (5 bases). The CDR3 contains 13 residues. Germline V gives CDR1 SEHNR, CDR2 FQNEAQ (reference sequence). V gave up 5 bases and J gave up 7 bases, with 14 bases separating them. CDR3 sequence (DNA): TGTGCCAGCAGCCCCGTGGGGGGGTTTGGCTACACCTTC. As protein: CASSPVGGFGYTF.

This rearrangement joins TRBV12-3 or TRBV12-4 to TRBJ2-1, with D hard to call. This CDR3 comprises 11 residues. V lost 8 bases and J 8 bases, leaving 10 bases between the germline ends. In DNA, the CDR3 is TGTGCCAGCGGCAGATTGTATGAGCAGTTCTTC. Its protein is CASGRLYEQFF.